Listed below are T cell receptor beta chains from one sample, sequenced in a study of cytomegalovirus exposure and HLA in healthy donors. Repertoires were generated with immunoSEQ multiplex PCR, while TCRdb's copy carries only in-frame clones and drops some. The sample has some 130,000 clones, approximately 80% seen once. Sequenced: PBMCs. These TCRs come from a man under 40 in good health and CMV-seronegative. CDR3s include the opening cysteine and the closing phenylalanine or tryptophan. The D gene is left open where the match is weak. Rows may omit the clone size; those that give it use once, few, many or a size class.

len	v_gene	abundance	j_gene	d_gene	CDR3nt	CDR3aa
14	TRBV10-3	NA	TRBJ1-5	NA	TGTGCCATCAGGCCTGACATGGCGGGACAGCCCCAGCATTTT	CAIRPDMAGQPQHF
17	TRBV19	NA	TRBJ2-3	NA	TGTGCCAGTAGTATTTATGGGACATCGTCGGACACAGATACGCAGTATTTT	CASSIYGTSSDTDTQYF
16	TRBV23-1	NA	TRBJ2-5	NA	TGCGCCAGCAGTCAATTGCCGGGACACCTACAAGAGACCCAGTACTTC	CASSQLPGHLQETQYF
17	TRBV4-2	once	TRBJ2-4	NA	TGTGCCAGCAGCCAAGAATCGTTCCGGGAGGCCAAAAACATTCAGTACTTC	CASSQESFREAKNIQYF
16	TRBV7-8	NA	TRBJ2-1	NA	TGTGCCAGCAGCTATGGAGGTAGCCGGGCCTACAATGAGCAGTTCTTC	CASSYGGSRAYNEQFF
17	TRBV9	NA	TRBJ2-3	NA	TGTGCCAGCAGTCCAACCCACTACTCCATAGCAGCAGATACGCAGTATTTT	CASSPTHYSIAADTQYF
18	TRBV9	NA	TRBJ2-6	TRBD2	TGTGCCAGCAGCGGACTAGCCCCGAGGAGCCCTGGGGCCAACGTCCTGACTTTC	CASSGLAPRSPGANVLTF
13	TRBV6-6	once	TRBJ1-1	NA	TGTGCCAGCAGTCCCTTTGTCAACACTGAAGCTTTCTTT	CASSPFVNTEAFF
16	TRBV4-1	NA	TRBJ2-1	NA	TGCGCCAGCAGCCAAGGAGAGACAAGCTCCTACAATGAGCAGTTCTTC	CASSQGETSSYNEQFF
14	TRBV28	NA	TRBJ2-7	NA	TGTGCCAGCAGCCCCGGTCTAGTCGACTACGAGCAGTACTTC	CASSPGLVDYEQYF
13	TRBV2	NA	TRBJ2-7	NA	TGTGCCAGCAGACGGGACATTATGAACGAGCAGTACTTC	CASRRDIMNEQYF
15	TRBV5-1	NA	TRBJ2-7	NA	TGCGCCAGCAGCAACGGGACTCCTCAAAGGGACGAGCAGTACTTC	CASSNGTPQRDEQYF
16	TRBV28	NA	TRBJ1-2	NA	TGTGCCAGCAGTTTGGGCCTACGCGGGGCTAACTATGGCTACACCTTC	CASSLGLRGANYGYTF
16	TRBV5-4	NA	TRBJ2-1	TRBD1	TGTGCCAGCAGCTTCGGGACAGGGGGAAACTACAATGAGCAGTTCTTC	CASSFGTGGNYNEQFF
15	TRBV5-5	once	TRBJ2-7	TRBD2	TGTGCCAGCAGCAGGGGACTAGCGGGTCTGTACGAGCAGTACTTC	CASSRGLAGLYEQYF
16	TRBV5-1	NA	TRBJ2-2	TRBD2	TGCGCCAGCAGCTTGGGCGGGAGTTCGAGCACCGGGGAGCTGTTTTTT	CASSLGGSSSTGELFF
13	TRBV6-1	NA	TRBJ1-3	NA	TGTGCCAGCAGTGGTGCAGGGGTAAACACCATATATTTT	CASSGAGVNTIYF
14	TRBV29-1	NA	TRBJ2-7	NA	TGCAGCGTTATCACGAGGGAGGCTACCTACGAGCAGTACTTC	CSVITREATYEQYF
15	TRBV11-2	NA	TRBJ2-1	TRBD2	TGTGCCAGCAGTCTCGGGACTAGCGGGTACAATGAGCAGTTCTTC	CASSLGTSGYNEQFF
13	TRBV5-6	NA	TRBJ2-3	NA	TGTGCCAGCAGCGCACTGGAGACAGATACGCAGTATTTT	CASSALETDTQYF